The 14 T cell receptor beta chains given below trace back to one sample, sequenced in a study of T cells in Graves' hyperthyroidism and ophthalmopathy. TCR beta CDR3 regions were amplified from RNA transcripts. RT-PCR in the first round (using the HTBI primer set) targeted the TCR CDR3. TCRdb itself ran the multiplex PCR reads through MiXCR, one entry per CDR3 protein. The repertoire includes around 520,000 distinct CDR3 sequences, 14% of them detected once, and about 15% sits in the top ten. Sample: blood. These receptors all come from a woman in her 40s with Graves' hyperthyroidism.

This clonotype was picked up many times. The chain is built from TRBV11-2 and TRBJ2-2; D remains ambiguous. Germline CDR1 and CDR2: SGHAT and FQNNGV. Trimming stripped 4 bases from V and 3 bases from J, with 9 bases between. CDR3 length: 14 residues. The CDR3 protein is CASSYRLDTGELFF. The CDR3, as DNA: TGTGCCAGCAGCTACAGACTGGACACCGGGGAGCTGTTTTTT.

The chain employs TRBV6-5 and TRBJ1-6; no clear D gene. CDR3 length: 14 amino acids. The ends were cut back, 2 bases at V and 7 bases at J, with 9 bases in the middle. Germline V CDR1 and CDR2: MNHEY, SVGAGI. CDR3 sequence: CASSYRTANSPLHF. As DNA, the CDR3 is TGTGCCAGCAGTTACCGAACAGCGAATTCACCCCTCCACTTT.

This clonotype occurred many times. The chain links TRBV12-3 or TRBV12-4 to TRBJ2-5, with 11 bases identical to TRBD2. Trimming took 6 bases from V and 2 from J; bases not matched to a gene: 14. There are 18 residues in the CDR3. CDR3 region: CASSSGLADLLLQETQYF. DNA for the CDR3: TGTGCCAGCAGCTCGGGACTAGCGGATCTACTACTACAAGAGACCCAGTACTTC.

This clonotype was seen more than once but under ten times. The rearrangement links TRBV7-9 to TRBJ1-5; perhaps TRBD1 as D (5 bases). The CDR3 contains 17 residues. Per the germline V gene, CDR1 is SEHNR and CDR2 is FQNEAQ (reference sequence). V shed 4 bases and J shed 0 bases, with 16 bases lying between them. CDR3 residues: CASSWGTEYPSNQPQHF. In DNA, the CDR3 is TGTGCCAGCAGCTGGGGGACGGAGTACCCTAGCAATCAGCCCCAGCATTTT.

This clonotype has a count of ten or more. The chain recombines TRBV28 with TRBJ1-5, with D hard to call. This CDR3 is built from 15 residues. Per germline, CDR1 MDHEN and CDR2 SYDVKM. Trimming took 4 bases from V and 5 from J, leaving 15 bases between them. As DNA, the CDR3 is TGTGCCAGCAGTTCAGAGATGGGGATTGATCAGCCCCAGCATTTT. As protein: CASSSEMGIDQPQHF.

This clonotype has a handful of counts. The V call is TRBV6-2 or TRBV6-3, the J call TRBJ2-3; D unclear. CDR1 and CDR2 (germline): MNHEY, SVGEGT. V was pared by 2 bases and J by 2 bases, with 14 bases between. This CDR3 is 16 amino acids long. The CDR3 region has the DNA TGTGCCAGCAGTTACATCCCTGGCGGTACCACAGATACGCAGTATTTT. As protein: CASSYIPGGTTDTQYF.

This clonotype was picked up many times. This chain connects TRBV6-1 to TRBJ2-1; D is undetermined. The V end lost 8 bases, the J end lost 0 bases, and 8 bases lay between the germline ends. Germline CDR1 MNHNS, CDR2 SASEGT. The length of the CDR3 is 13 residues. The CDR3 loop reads CASGISSYNEQFF. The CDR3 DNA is TGTGCCAGCGGCATCAGCTCCTACAATGAGCAGTTCTTC.

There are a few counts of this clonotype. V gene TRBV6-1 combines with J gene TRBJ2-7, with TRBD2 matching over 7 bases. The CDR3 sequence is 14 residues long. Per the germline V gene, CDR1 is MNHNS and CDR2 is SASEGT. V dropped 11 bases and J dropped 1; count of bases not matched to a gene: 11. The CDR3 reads CASRGDLTSYEQYF. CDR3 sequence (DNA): TGTGCCTCCCGGGGGGACTTGACATCCTACGAGCAGTACTTC.

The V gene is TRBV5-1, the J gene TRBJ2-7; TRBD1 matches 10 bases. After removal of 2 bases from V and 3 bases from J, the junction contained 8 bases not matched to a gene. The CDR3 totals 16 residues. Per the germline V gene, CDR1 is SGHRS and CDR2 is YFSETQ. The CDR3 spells CASSFGGQGVYYEQYF. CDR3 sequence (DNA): TGCGCCAGCAGCTTTGGCGGACAGGGGGTTTACTACGAGCAGTACTTC.

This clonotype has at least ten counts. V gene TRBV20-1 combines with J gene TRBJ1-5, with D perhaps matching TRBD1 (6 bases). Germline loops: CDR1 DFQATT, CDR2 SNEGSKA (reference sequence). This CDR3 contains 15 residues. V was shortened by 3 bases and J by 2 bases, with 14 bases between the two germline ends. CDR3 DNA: TGCAGTGCTAGCCCCAGGGGAAGGGGCAATCAGCCCCAGCATTTT. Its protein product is CSASPRGRGNQPQHF.

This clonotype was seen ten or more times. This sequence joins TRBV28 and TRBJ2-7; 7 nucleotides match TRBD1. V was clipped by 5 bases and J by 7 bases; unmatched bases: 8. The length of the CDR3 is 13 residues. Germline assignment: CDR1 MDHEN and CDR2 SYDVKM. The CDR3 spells CASSEGTVSEQYF. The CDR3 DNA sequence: TGTGCCAGCAGTGAGGGGACAGTATCAGAGCAGTACTTC.

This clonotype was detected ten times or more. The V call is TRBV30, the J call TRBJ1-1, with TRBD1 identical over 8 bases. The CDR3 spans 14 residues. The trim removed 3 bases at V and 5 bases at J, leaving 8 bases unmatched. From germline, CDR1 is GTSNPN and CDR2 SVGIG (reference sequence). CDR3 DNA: TGTGCCTGGAGCAGGGGGCACCGCGGGACTGAAGCTTTCTTT. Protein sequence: CAWSRGHRGTEAFF.

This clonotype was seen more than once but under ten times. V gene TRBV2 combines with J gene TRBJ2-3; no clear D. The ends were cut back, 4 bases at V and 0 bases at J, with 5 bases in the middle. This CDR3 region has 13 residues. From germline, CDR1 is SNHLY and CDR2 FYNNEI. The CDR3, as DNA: TGTGCCAGCAGTGTTTTGAGCACAGATACGCAGTATTTT. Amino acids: CASSVLSTDTQYF.

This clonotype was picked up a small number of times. The CDR3 spells CATSLNTDTQYF. In DNA form, the CDR3 reads TGTGCCACCAGCCTAAACACAGATACGCAGTATTTT. The V and J genes are TRBV15 and TRBJ2-3; D is undetermined. CDR1 is LNHNV and CDR2 is YYDKDF in the germline V gene (reference sequence). V lost 5 bases and J lost 2, with 5 bases in between. CDR3 size: 12 residues.